The 10 T cell receptor beta chains below all came from one sample that was sequenced in a study of cytomegalovirus exposure and HLA in healthy donors. Both 60 Vbeta primers and 13 Jbeta primers went into the PCR. Sequencing was performed with immunoSEQ multiplex PCR; in TCRdb, only in-frame clones are kept and a portion is missing. The sample includes about 79,000 clones, 70% to 85% of them seen just once. The sample consisted of PBMCs. The receptor source for this set is a man aged 40-55 years in good health and CMV-seropositive.

The chain carries TRBV6-5 and TRBJ2-5, with D possibly TRBD2 on 5 matching bases. CDR3 length: 15 amino acids. Trimming took off 6 bases at V and 11 bases at J, with 25 bases between the two ends. Germline V gene data show CDR1 as MNHEY and CDR2 as SVGAGI. Here the CDR3 reads CASRLSPRSLRGQYF. CDR3 nucleotides: TGTGCCAGCAGATTATCTCCTAGGTCCCTACGAGGGCAGTACTTC.

This clone was counted at least ten times. The CDR3 DNA sequence: TGTGCCAGCAGTGAACTAGACGCAGATACGCAGTATTTT. Amino acids: CASSELDADTQYF. The chain joins TRBV2 to TRBJ2-3; unclear D gene. The V end was cut by 2 bases, the J end by 4 bases, with 7 bases between. The CDR3 totals 13 residues. Germline CDR1 reads SNHLY; CDR2 reads FYNNEI.

V and J are TRBV6-4 and TRBJ2-1, with D possibly TRBD1 on 6 matching bases. Germline V gives CDR1 MRHNA, CDR2 SNTAGT. There are 16 residues in the CDR3. Trimming cost V 2 bases and J 0 bases, with 11 bases left between them. The CDR3 nucleotides read TGTGCCAGCAGTGACAGGCAGGGGAGCTCCTACAATGAGCAGTTCTTC. Translated: CASSDRQGSSYNEQFF.

The rearrangement uses TRBV7-9 and TRBJ2-3; D gene unclear. Germline V gene lookup returns CDR1 SEHNR and CDR2 FQNEAQ (reference sequence). V was trimmed by 6 bases and J by 2 bases, leaving 12 bases between them. The CDR3 spans 14 residues. CDR3 DNA: TGTGCCAGCAGTGATGAATCCTACACAGATACGCAGTATTTT. This sequence encodes CASSDESYTDTQYF. Using reference TRBV7-9 and TRBJ2-3 for the parts outside the CDR3, the full variable domain is DTGVSQNPRHKITKRGQNVTFRCDPISEHNRLYWYRQTLGQGPEFLTYFQNEAQLEKSRLLSDRFSAERPKGSFSTLEIQRTEQGDSAMYLCASSDESYTDTQYFGPGTRLTVL.

V is TRBV9 and J is TRBJ2-1, with 8 bases lining up with TRBD1. Germline CDR1 reads SGDLS; CDR2 reads YYNGEE. The CDR3 is made up of 16 amino acids. Losses at the gene ends were 4 bases for V and 7 bases for J; bases not matched to a gene: 13. The CDR3: CASSPIGQGELNEQFF. CDR3 sequence (DNA): TGTGCCAGCAGCCCCATAGGACAGGGAGAATTAAATGAGCAGTTCTTC.

This sequence joins TRBV11-2 and TRBJ1-2; D is perhaps TRBD1 (5 bases). Trimming cost V 2 bases and J 7 bases, with 8 bases left between them. This CDR3 has 12 residues. CDR1 and CDR2 (germline): SGHAT, FQNNGV. In nucleotides, the CDR3 is TGTGCCAGCAGCTTATGGGGGGGTGGCTACACCTTC. This translates into CASSLWGGGYTF.

This clone has more than one count but fewer than ten. V gene TRBV4-2 combines with J gene TRBJ1-4, with TRBD1 matching 10 bases. The CDR3 consists of 17 residues. Per germline, CDR1 LGHNA and CDR2 YNFKEQ. Germline trimming cut 3 bases from V and 5 bases from J; bases unmatched to any gene: 9. As DNA, the CDR3 is TGTGCCAGCAGCCACGCTGTAGGACAGGGGGGAAATGAAAAACTGTTTTTT. Residues: CASSHAVGQGGNEKLFF.

This clone was detected only once. J is TRBJ2-5 and V is TRBV6-1; maybe TRBD2 (5 bases). The germline CDR1 and CDR2 sequences are MNHNS and SASEGT. This CDR3 spans 14 amino acids. The V gene lost 7 bases and the J gene lost 0 bases, with 12 bases spanning the gap. The CDR3 region has the DNA TGTGCCAGCAAAGATAGCGCAGACCAAGAGACCCAGTACTTC. It encodes CASKDSADQETQYF.

The V call is TRBV9, the J call TRBJ2-3; a weak D match, TRBD2 (6 bases). CDR3 length equals 18 residues. Between the trimmed V and J ends, which lost 4 bases and 1 base, there was a span of 22 bases. CDR1 and CDR2 (germline): SGDLS, YYNGEE. CDR3 residues: CASSPRLEGWPGTDTQYF. The CDR3 bases are TGTGCCAGCAGCCCTAGACTAGAGGGGTGGCCGGGCACAGATACGCAGTATTTT.

CDR3 nucleotides: TGTGCCTGGAGTGTACGGGGGACAGCTAACACCGGGGAGCTGTTTTTT. It is translated as CAWSVRGTANTGELFF. The rearrangement links TRBV30 to TRBJ2-2; D might be TRBD1 (7 bases). The CDR3 length is 16 residues. Germline assignment: CDR1 GTSNPN and CDR2 SVGIG (reference sequence). Trimming pared 0 bases from V and 2 bases from J, leaving 13 bases between.